These T cell receptor beta chains were read from a single sample in a study of shared clonotypes between healthy human individuals. This table comes from immunoSEQ multiplex PCR, and its TCRdb copy is limited to in-frame clones, with some not included. In the table there are roughly 2.6 million clones, over 85% of which are singletons. The sequencing sample was made of naive CD4+ T cells sorted from blood. These receptor sequences come from a man between 18 and 35 years old in good health. The CDR3 runs from the conserved cysteine through the conserved F or W. Each record gives: D gene, V gene, clone size, J gene, CDR3 DNA, CDR3 protein. A D gene is named only where the DNA matches it firmly. The size field is filled for only some rows; it gives once, few, many or a size class.

d_call: TRBD1; v_call: TRBV29-1; clone_size: .; j_call: TRBJ1-2; cdr3_nt: TGCAGCGTGGCAAGACAGGGGGCGGGTGGCTACACCTTC; cdr3_aa: CSVARQGAGGYTF
d_call: .; v_call: TRBV28; clone_size: .; j_call: TRBJ1-2; cdr3_nt: TGTGCCAGCAATACGGGGGCCTCGTATGGCTACACCTTC; cdr3_aa: CASNTGASYGYTF
d_call: .; v_call: TRBV4-2; clone_size: .; j_call: TRBJ2-3; cdr3_nt: TGTGCCAGCAGCCAAGAGACTGTGACTGGCCTGCCAAGACCTAACACAGATACGCAGTATTTT; cdr3_aa: CASSQETVTGLPRPNTDTQYF
d_call: TRBD1; v_call: TRBV29-1; clone_size: .; j_call: TRBJ1-2; cdr3_nt: TGCAGCGTCGCGACAGGGGGCCGTGGCTACACCTTC; cdr3_aa: CSVATGGRGYTF
d_call: .; v_call: TRBV4-1; clone_size: .; j_call: TRBJ2-5; cdr3_nt: TGCGCCAGCAGCCAAAACACCGGGCCTGTTGGAGAGACCCAGTACTTC; cdr3_aa: CASSQNTGPVGETQYF
d_call: TRBD2; v_call: TRBV6-1; clone_size: .; j_call: TRBJ2-7; cdr3_nt: TGTGCCAGCCGCCCGGGACTAGCGGCCTCCTACGAGCAGTACTTC; cdr3_aa: CASRPGLAASYEQYF
d_call: TRBD1; v_call: TRBV5-1; clone_size: .; j_call: TRBJ1-2; cdr3_nt: TGCGCCAGCAGCGCGGGACAGGAAGGCTATGGCTACACCTTC; cdr3_aa: CASSAGQEGYGYTF
d_call: .; v_call: TRBV19; clone_size: .; j_call: TRBJ1-2; cdr3_nt: TGTGCCACCCTACGAAGAAACTATGGCTACACCTTC; cdr3_aa: CATLRRNYGYTF
d_call: TRBD2; v_call: TRBV19; clone_size: .; j_call: TRBJ2-7; cdr3_nt: TGTGCCAGTAGCCCCGGGACTAGCTTCTCCTACGAGCAGTACTTC; cdr3_aa: CASSPGTSFSYEQYF
d_call: .; v_call: TRBV7-6; clone_size: .; j_call: TRBJ1-2; cdr3_nt: TGTGCCAGCAGCTTCAGGGGTGGCTATGGCTACACCTTC; cdr3_aa: CASSFRGGYGYTF
d_call: TRBD1; v_call: TRBV5-1; clone_size: .; j_call: TRBJ2-7; cdr3_nt: TGCGCCAGCAGCAGCTCCGGGGACAGGGGAAGAGAGCAGTACTTC; cdr3_aa: CASSSSGDRGREQYF
d_call: .; v_call: TRBV28; clone_size: once; j_call: TRBJ1-1; cdr3_nt: TGTGCCAGCAGTTTACGAAGTTGGGGTGAAGCTTTCTTT; cdr3_aa: CASSLRSWGEAFF
d_call: TRBD2; v_call: TRBV28; clone_size: .; j_call: TRBJ2-2; cdr3_nt: TGTGCCAGCAGTGTAGCGGGGGGGCCCGGGGAGCTGTTTTTT; cdr3_aa: CASSVAGGPGELFF
d_call: .; v_call: TRBV6-5; clone_size: .; j_call: TRBJ1-2; cdr3_nt: TGTGCCAGCAGTTACTCGCAGGGCAACTATGGCTACACCTTC; cdr3_aa: CASSYSQGNYGYTF
d_call: .; v_call: TRBV9; clone_size: .; j_call: TRBJ2-1; cdr3_nt: TGTGCCAGCAGCGTAGTCAGGCAGGGTGGCACCTACAATGAGCAGTTCTTC; cdr3_aa: CASSVVRQGGTYNEQFF
d_call: .; v_call: TRBV7-9; clone_size: .; j_call: TRBJ2-3; cdr3_nt: TGTGCCAGCAGCTCCTCGACATATCGGACAGATACGCAGTATTTT; cdr3_aa: CASSSSTYRTDTQYF
d_call: .; v_call: TRBV5-1; clone_size: .; j_call: TRBJ2-2; cdr3_nt: TGCGCCAGCAGCTTGGAACTTATCACCGGGGAGCTGTTTTTT; cdr3_aa: CASSLELITGELFF
d_call: .; v_call: TRBV13; clone_size: .; j_call: TRBJ1-5; cdr3_nt: TGTGCCAGCAGCCAAGGACAGACTTATCAGCCCCAGCATTTT; cdr3_aa: CASSQGQTYQPQHF